This TCR beta chain came from a study of cytomegalovirus exposure and HLA in healthy donors. In the PCR, 60 Vbeta and 13 Jbeta primers were used. Profiled with immunoSEQ multiplex PCR; TCRdb holds only in-frame clones, not every one. The table lists around 120,000 clones, 75% to 90% of them singletons. The length of the CDR3 is 13 residues. Germline V gene data show CDR1 as SQVTM and CDR2 as ANQGSEA. Trimming removed 4 bases at V and 2 bases at J, with 12 bases between. The chain has TRBV29-1 and TRBJ2-7; D not certain. The sequence derives from a man aged 50 to 60 in good health and CMV-seronegative. Sequencing input: PBMCs. CDR3 nucleotides: TGCAGCGTTGTTTGGCTTACTACCTACGAGCAGTACTTC. Translated, it gives CSVVWLTTYEQYF.